The 18 T cell receptor beta chains below all came from one sample that was sequenced in a study of T cells in tuberculosis. Profiled with immunoSEQ multiplex PCR; TCRdb holds only in-frame clones, not every one. This repertoire shows 45,000 or so clones, about 95% found once; its top ten account for 3.6%. Input material: PBMCs. The receptors shown here come from a donor between 5 and 29 years old with latent tuberculosis or without tuberculosis infection.

The chain combines TRBV10-2 with TRBJ1-1; D call uncertain. The V end lost 0 bases, the J end lost 1 base, and 9 bases lay between the germline ends. The CDR3 is made up of 15 amino acids. CDR1 is WSHSY, CDR2 SAAADI, per germline. DNA of the CDR3: TGCGCCAGCAGTGAGTCGATGGCTAGGAACACTGAAGCTTTCTTT. The encoded protein is CASSESMARNTEAFF.

The genes are TRBV28 and TRBJ1-4; TRBD1 agrees at 11 bases. The germline V gene has CDR1 MDHEN and CDR2 SYDVKM. The CDR3 runs to 14 residues. Unmatched junction bases numbered 7, after V lost 6 bases and J lost 10 bases. CDR3 sequence reads: CASSSGQGAGKLFF. The CDR3 region has the DNA TGTGCCAGCAGCTCTGGACAGGGGGCTGGAAAACTGTTTTTT. The variable domain in full, with the rest retrieved from reference TRBV28 and TRBJ1-4, is DVKVTQSSRYLVKRTGEKVFLECVQDMDHENMFWYRQDPGLGLRLIYFSYDVKMKEKGDIPEGYSVSREKKERFSLILESASTNQTSMYLCASSSGQGAGKLFFGSGTQLSVL.

This clone was counted a few times. The V gene is TRBV2, the J gene TRBJ1-2, with 8 bases aligning to TRBD1. The CDR3 has 15 amino acids. Germline-derived CDR1 and CDR2 are SNHLY and FYNNEI. Germline trimming cut 6 bases from V and 14 bases from J; bases unmatched to any gene: 20. CDR3 nucleotide sequence: TGTGCCAGCAGCCAATTGACCGGGACAGGTCCTTCTAAGACCTTC. Its translation: CASSQLTGTGPSKTF. Full variable domain (outside the CDR3, taken from reference TRBV2 and TRBJ1-2): EPEVTQTPSHQVTQMGQEVILRCVPISNHLYFYWYRQILGQKVEFLVSFYNNEISEKSEIFDDQFSVERPDGSNFTLKIRSTKLEDSAMYFCASSQLTGTGPSKTFGSGTRLTVV.

The chain is built from TRBV6-1 and TRBJ1-2; 7 bases are shared with TRBD1. The junction had 14 bases not matched to a gene; V was cut back by 4 bases and J by 0 bases. The CDR3 is 18 residues long. In germline, CDR1 is MNHNS, CDR2 SASEGT. The CDR3, as DNA: TGTGCCAGCAGTGTGGTGCCCGGCAGGGGGTCAGCTAACTATGGCTACACCTTC. This gives the protein CASSVVPGRGSANYGYTF.

V and J are TRBV9 and TRBJ2-3; 8 bases are shared with TRBD2. Germline loops: CDR1 SGDLS, CDR2 YYNGEE. After removal of 0 bases from V and 6 bases from J, the junction contained 6 bases not matched to a gene. The CDR3 is 15 residues long. The CDR3 region has the DNA TGTGCCAGCAGCGTAGCGGGGGGGCCAGGGGATACGCAGTATTTT. Translated: CASSVAGGPGDTQYF. Looking up the rest from reference TRBV9 and TRBJ2-3 gives the full variable domain: DSGVTQTPKHLITATGQRVTLRCSPRSGDLSVYWYQQSLDQGLQFLIQYYNGEERAKGNILERFSAQQFPDLHSELNLSSLELGDSALYFCASSVAGGPGDTQYFGPGTRLTVL.

The rearrangement uses TRBV30 and TRBJ2-7; D not resolved. The CDR3 runs to 13 residues. Trimming removed 2 bases at V and 2 bases at J, with 10 bases between. The germline V gene has CDR1 GTSNPN and CDR2 SVGIG (reference sequence). The CDR3 sequence: CAWSPVIPYEQYF. CDR3 DNA sequence: TGTGCCTGGAGTCCAGTAATACCCTACGAGCAGTACTTC.

CDR3 nucleotide sequence: TGTGCCAGCAGTGAGGACGGGTCGGGAGGAAACACCATATATTTT. Its translation is CASSEDGSGGNTIYF. The chain recombines TRBV6-1 with TRBJ1-3; D is uncertain. The length of the CDR3 is 15 residues. From germline, CDR1 is MNHNS and CDR2 SASEGT. Trimming stripped 3 bases from V and 4 bases from J, with 13 bases between.

V and J are TRBV28 and TRBJ1-2; tentative D call: TRBD1 (6 bases). The germline gives CDR1 MDHEN, CDR2 SYDVKM. The CDR3 loop spans 15 amino acids. Deletions cut 5 bases from V and 6 bases from J, with 19 bases between. The CDR3 DNA reads TGTGCCAGCAGTCTCCCAGGGGCCCCGGGGCATGGCTACACCTTC. Protein: CASSLPGAPGHGYTF.

This clone appeared once. The chain couples TRBV19 to TRBJ1-5, with D possibly TRBD1 on 5 matching bases. CDR3 length: 16 residues. Trimming removed 7 bases at V and 3 bases at J, with 19 bases between. Looked up from germline, CDR1 is LNHDA and CDR2 is SQIVND (reference sequence). Written as DNA, the CDR3 is TGTGCCAGTATCTCTTTCAGCGCAGGGTTCAATCAGCCCCAGCATTTT. Residues: CASISFSAGFNQPQHF.

This clone was picked up one time. The rearrangement uses TRBV12-5 and TRBJ2-3, with 9 bases lining up with TRBD1. There are 16 residues in the CDR3. Germline CDR1 LGHNT, CDR2 FRNRAP. J gave up 4 bases and V 0 bases, and 5 bases lay outside the gene matches. CDR3 loop: CASGLVDRGSPDTQYF. CDR3 nucleotides: TGTGCTAGTGGTTTGGTGGACAGGGGTTCCCCAGATACGCAGTATTTT.

J is TRBJ1-2 and V is TRBV30, with D tentatively TRBD1 (6 bases). V was trimmed by 2 bases and J by 8 bases, leaving 12 bases between them. The germline V gene has CDR1 GTSNPN and CDR2 SVGIG (reference sequence). CDR3 length: 12 amino acids. The CDR3 spells CAWSPGEGGYTF. The CDR3 DNA reads as TGTGCCTGGAGTCCAGGGGAGGGAGGCTACACCTTC.

In this sample, this clone turned up once. The gene calls are TRBV11-3 and TRBJ2-5; the match to TRBD2 covers 7 bases. This CDR3 is built from 16 residues. The germline CDR1 and CDR2 sequences are SGHNT and YENEEA. J was trimmed by 1 base and V by 1 base; bases with no gene match: 6. The CDR3 nucleotides are TGTGCCAGCAGCTTAGTGTTGGGGGGGGGCCAAGAGACCCAGTACTTC. It encodes CASSLVLGGGQETQYF.

The chain employs TRBV19 and TRBJ1-5; tentatively, D is TRBD1 (5 bases). The germline gives CDR1 LNHDA, CDR2 SQIVND (reference sequence). The length of the CDR3 is 17 residues. Trimming took 3 bases from V and 4 from J, leaving 19 bases between them. CDR3 in DNA: TGTGCCAGTAGTATTTACAGGAACCCTGGAGAGAATCAGCCCCAGCATTTT. Residues: CASSIYRNPGENQPQHF.

The V call is TRBV9, the J call TRBJ2-5; D is possibly TRBD2 (6 bases). The CDR3 loop spans 18 amino acids. V shed 0 bases and J shed 0 bases, with 18 bases lying between them. From germline, CDR1 is SGDLS and CDR2 YYNGEE. DNA for the CDR3: TGTGCCAGCAGCGTAGGAGGAGGGACGGCGAAGTACCAAGAGACCCAGTACTTC. Protein sequence: CASSVGGGTAKYQETQYF.

A single count supports this clone. The chain has TRBV28 and TRBJ1-2; tentative D call: TRBD1 (5 bases). With 2 bases removed from V and 5 bases from J, the gap between germline ends came to 12 bases. There are 14 residues in the CDR3. Per the germline V gene, CDR1 is MDHEN and CDR2 is SYDVKM. CDR3 residues: CASSLGQGGYGYTF. As DNA, the CDR3 is TGTGCCAGCAGTTTAGGCCAGGGTGGGTATGGCTACACCTTC.

The table lists this clone with a count of one. J is TRBJ2-1 and V is TRBV4-1; D possibly corresponds to TRBD1 (6 bases). Trimming shortened V by 0 bases and J by 16 bases, and 13 bases separated the two germline ends. CDR3 length: 12 amino acids. Germline V lookup: CDR1 MGHRA, CDR2 YSYEKL. The CDR3 nucleotides read TGCGCCAGCAGCCAAGATCGCGACAGGTCCTTCTTC. This gives the protein CASSQDRDRSFF.

The chain joins TRBV28 to TRBJ2-7; D is possibly TRBD2 (5 bases). CDR3 length: 14 residues. Germline-derived CDR1 and CDR2 are MDHEN and SYDVKM. The V end lost 7 bases, the J end lost 4 bases, and 17 bases lay between the germline ends. The CDR3, as DNA: TGTGCCAGCAATCCCCTAGGACTGAATTACGAGCAGTACTTC. This gives the protein CASNPLGLNYEQYF.

This sequence joins TRBV30 and TRBJ1-1; D is perhaps TRBD1 (5 bases). CDR3 size: 13 residues. The V gene lost 4 bases and the J gene lost 1 base, with 10 bases spanning the gap. Per the germline V gene, CDR1 is GTSNPN and CDR2 is SVGIG (reference sequence). As DNA, the CDR3 is TGTGCCTGGAACCGACAGAAGAACACTGAAGCTTTCTTT. As protein: CAWNRQKNTEAFF.